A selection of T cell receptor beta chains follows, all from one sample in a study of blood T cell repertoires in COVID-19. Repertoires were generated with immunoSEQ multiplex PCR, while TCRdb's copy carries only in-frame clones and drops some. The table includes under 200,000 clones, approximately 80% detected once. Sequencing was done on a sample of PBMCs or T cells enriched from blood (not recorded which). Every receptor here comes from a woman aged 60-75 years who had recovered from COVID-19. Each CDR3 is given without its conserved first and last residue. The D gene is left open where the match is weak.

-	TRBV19	ASRLAGAFEPQH
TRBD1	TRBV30	AWSGTGEAF
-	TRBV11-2	ASSLSLYNEQF
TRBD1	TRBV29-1	SVPTTGGGGSDTQY
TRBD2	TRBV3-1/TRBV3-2	ASSQDSGGGKTQY
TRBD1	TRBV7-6	ASSLTGAFNQPQH
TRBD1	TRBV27	ASSWGGQGLSGYT
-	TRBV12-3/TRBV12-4	ASSFSGELF
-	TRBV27	ASSSRTLNTEAF
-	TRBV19	AIRDPGHYGYT
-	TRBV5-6	ASSPNRVEREKLF
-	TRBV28	ASRSDSRTQPQH
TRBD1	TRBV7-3	ASSMTGGTEAF
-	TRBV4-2	ASSQEVQRGGPWETQY
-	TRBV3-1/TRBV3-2	ASSRGWANTEAF
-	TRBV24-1	ATADNRGGDEQY
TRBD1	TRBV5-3	ARSTDRDRVSYGYT
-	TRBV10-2	ASSNSGEQY
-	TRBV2	ASRQDSYTEAF
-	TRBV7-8	ASSLARTNSPLH
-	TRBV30	AWASGVGNSPLH
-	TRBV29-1	SAFEGGDYGYT
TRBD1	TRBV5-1	ASSLKTGGLGGYT
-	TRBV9	ASSVGDTFYGYT
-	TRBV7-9	ASSLGQIGYYEQY
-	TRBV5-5	ASSLAGVGSAEQY
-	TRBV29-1	SVTQGKGSYNEQF
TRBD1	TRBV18	ASSVQGGPATNEKLF
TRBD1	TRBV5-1	ASSFDRVGTEAF
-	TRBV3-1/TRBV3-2	ASSLQGVGEKLF
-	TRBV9	ASSVHSPNEAF
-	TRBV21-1	ASSPREGATGELF
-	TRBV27	ASSLWGGSGEAEAF
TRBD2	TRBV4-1	ASSQTSGSYEQY
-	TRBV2	ASSSDRDNSPLH
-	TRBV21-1	ASSKLETVQETQY
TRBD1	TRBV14	ASSQDPGGPPLH
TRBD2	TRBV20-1	SASVAPSGGASEQF
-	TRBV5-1	ASSLERGAVGGYT
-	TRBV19	ASSISGVSYEQY